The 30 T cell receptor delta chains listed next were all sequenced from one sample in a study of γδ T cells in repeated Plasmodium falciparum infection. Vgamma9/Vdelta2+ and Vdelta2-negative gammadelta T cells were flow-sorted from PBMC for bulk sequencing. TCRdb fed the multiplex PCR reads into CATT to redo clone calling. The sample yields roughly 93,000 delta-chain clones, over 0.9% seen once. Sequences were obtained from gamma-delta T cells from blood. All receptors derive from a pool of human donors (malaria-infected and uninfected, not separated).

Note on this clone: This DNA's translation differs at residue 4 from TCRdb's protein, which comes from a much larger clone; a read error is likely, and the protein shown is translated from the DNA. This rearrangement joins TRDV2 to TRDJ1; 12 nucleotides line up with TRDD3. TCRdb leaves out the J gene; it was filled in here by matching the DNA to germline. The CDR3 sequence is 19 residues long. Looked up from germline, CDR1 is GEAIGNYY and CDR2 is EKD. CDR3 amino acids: CACNTVTGGYSGYTDKLIF. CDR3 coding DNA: TGTGCCTGTAACACTGTTACTGGGGGATACTCGGGGTACACCGATAAACTCATCTTT.

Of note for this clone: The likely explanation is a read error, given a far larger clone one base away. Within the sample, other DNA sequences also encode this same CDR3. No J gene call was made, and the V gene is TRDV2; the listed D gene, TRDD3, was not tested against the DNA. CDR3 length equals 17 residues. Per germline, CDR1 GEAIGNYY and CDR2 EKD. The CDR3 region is CACDTLLSGDSSDKLIF. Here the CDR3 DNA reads TGTGCCTGTGACACTCTCTTATCGGGGGATAGTTCCGATAAGCTCATCTTT.

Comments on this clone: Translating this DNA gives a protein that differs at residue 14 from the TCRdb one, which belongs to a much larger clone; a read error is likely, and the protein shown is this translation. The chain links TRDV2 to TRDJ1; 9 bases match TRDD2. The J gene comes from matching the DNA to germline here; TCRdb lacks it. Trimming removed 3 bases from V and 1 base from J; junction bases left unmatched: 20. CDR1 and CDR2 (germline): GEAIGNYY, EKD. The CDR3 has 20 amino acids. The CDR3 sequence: CACDAPKAFLRKRCTDKLIF. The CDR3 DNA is TGTGCCTGTGACGCGCCTAAGGCCTTCCTACGTAAGAGGTGCACCGATAAACTCATCTTT.

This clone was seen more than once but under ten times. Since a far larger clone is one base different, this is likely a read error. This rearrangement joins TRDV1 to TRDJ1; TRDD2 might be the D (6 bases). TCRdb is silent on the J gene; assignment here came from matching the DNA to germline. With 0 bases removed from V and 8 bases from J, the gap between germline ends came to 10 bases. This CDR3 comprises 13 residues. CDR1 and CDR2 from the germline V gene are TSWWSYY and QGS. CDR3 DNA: TGTGCTCTTGGGGAACTAGTGTCCTACAAACTCATCTTT. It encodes CALGELVSYKLIF.

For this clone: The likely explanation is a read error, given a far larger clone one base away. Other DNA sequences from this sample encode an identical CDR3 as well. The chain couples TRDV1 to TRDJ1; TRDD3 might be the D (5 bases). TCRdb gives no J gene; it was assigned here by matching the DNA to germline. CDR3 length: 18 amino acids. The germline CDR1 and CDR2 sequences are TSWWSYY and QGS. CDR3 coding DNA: TGTGCCCTTGGGGAAGTCTATCTCTACGACCTTTGGTCCGATAAACTCATCTTT. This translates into CALGEVYLYDLWSDKLIF.

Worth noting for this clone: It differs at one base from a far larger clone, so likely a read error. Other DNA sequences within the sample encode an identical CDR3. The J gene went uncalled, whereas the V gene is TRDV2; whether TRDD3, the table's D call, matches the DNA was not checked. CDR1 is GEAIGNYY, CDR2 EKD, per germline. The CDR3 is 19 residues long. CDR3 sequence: CACDPSSNVTGGLTAQLFF. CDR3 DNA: TGTGCCTGTGATCCATCATCGAATGTTACTGGGGGTCTGACAGCACAACTCTTCTTC.

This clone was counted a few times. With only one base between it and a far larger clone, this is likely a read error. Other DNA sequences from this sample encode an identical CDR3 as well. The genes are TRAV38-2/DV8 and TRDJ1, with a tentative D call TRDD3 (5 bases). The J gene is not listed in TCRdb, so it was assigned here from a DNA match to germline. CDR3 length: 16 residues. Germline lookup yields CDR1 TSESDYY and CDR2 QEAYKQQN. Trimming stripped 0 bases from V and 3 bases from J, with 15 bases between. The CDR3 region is CAYRSAPLSWADKLIF. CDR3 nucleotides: TGTGCTTATAGGAGCGCACCCTTATCCTGGGCCGATAAACTCATCTTT.

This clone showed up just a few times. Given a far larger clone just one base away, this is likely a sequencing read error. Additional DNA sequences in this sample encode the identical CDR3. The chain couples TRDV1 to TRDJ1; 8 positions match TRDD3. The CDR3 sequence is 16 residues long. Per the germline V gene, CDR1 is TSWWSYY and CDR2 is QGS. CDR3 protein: CALGEFGGSYTDKLIF. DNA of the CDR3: TGTGCTCTTGGGGAATTTGGGGGATCCTACACCGATAAACTCATCTTC.

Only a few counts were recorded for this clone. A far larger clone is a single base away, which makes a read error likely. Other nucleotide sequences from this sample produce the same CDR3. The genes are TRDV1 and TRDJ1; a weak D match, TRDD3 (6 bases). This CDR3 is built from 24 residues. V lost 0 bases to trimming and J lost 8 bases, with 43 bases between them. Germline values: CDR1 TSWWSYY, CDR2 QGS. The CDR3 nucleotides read TGTGCTCTTGGGGAACTTCGTGGGATCAATTTGCTCCCCCCAATCGGTGGTGGGGGCACAAAACTCATCTTT. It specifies CALGELRGINLLPPIGGGGTKLIF.

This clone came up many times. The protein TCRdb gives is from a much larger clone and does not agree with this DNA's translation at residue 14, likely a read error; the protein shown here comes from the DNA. CDR3: CACDKVGDPSRKAKLFF. In DNA, the CDR3 is TGTGCCTGTGACAAGGTGGGTGACCCAAGTAGGAAAGCAAAACTCTTCTTT. This sequence joins TRDV2 and TRDJ2; no clear D gene. CDR1 GEAIGNYY and CDR2 EKD come from the germline V gene. The CDR3 has 17 amino acids.

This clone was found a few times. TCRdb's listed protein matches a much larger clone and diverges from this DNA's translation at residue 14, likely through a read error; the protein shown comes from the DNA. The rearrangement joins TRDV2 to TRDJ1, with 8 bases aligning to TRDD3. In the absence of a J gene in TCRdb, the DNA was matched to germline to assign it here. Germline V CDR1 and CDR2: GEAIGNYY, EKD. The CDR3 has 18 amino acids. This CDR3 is CACDTVSRLGGGTNKLIF. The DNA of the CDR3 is TGTGCCTGTGACACCGTTTCCCGACTGGGGGGGGGCACCAATAAACTCATCTTT.

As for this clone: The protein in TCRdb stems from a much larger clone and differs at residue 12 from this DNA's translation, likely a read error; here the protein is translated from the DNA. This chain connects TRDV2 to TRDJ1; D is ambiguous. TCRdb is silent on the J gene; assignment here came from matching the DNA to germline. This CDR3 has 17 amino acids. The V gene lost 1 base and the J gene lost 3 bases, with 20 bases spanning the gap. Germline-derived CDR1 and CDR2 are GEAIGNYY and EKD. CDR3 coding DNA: TGTGCCTGTGACACTGGTCGTCCCGAGGCAATCCCCGATAAACTCATCTTT. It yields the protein CACDTGRPEAIPDKLIF.

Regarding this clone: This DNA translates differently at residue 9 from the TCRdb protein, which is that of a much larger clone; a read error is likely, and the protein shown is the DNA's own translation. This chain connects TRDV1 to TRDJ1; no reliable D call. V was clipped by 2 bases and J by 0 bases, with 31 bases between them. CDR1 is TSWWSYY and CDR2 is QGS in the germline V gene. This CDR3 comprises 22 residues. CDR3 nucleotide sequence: TGTGCTCTTGGGGAAACGGCCCGGGCCCCCCCAGACGCTCTGATGTACACCGATAAACTCATCTTT. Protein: CALGETARAPPDALMYTDKLIF.

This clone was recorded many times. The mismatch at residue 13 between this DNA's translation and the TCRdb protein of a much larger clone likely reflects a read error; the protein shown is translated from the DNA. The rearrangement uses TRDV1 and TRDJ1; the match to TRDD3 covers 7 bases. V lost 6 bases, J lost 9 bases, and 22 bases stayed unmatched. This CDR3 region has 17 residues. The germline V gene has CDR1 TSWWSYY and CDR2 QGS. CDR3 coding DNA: TGTGCTCTTGGAATACGAGTTGACTGGGGCCAACCCCGAGAACTCATCTTT. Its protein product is CALGIRVDWGQPRELIF.

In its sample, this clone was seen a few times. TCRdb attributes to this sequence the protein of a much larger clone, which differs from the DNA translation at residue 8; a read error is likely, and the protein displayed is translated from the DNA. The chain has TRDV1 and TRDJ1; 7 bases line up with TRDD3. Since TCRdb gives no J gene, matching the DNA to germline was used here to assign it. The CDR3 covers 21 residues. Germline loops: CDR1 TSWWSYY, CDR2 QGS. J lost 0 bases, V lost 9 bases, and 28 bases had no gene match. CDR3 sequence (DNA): TGTGCTCTCATAACCAAGCCTCCTCCTAACTGGGGACCTAATTACACCGATAAACTCATCTTT. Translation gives CALITKPPPNWGPNYTDKLIF.

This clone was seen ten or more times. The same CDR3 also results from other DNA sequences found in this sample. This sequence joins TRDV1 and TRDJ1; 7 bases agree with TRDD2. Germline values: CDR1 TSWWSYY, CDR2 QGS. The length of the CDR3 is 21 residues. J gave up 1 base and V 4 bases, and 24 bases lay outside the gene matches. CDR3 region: CALGAPFLTGSERRCTDKLIF. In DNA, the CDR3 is TGTGCTCTTGGGGCCCCCTTCCTGACCGGGTCTGAGAGACGTTGCACCGATAAACTCATCTTT.

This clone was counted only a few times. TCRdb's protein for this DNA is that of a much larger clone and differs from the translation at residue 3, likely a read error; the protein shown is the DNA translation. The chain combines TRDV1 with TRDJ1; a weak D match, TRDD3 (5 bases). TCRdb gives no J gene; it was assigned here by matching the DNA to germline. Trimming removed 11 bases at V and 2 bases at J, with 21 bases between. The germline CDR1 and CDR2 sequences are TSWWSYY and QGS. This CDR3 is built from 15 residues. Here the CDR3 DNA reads TGTGCTTTTGACGGGTACTGGAAGTTTACCGATAAACTCATCTTT. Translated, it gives CAFDGYWKFTDKLIF.

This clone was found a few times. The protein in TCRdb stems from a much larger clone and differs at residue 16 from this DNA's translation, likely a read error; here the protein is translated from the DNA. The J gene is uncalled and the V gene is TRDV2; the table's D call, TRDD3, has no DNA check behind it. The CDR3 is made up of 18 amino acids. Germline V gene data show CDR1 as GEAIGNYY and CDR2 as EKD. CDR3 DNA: TGTGCCTGTGACACCGTTGCGGATGCAGCCTGGGACACCCGACAGACGTTTTTC. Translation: CACDTVADAAWDTRQTFF.

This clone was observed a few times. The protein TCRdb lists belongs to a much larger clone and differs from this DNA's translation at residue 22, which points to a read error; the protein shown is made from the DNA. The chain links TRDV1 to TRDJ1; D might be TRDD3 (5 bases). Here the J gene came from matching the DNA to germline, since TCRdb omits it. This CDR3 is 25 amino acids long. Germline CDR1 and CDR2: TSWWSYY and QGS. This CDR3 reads CALGELPPWEGTPTTSLGYSDRLIF. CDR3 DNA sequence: TGTGCTCTTGGGGAACTTCCCCCCTGGGAAGGGACACCGACTACATCCTTAGGTTACAGCGATAGACTCATCTTT.

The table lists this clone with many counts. The CDR3 region is CACDTLLGDTRTDKLIF. The DNA of the CDR3 is TGTGCCTGTGACACTCTACTGGGGGATACGCGCACCGATAAACTCATCTTT. V usage is TRDV2 and J usage is TRDJ1, with 13 positions matching TRDD3. The CDR3 is 17 residues long. J gave up 1 base and V 1 base, and 5 bases lay outside the gene matches. CDR1 is GEAIGNYY, CDR2 EKD, per germline.

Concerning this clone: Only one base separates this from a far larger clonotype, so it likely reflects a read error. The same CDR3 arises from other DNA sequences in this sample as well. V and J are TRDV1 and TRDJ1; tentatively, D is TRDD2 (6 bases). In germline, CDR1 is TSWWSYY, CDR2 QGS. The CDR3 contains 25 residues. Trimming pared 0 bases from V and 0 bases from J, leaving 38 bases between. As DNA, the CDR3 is TGTGCTCTTGGGGAACTCTATCCTACGTTTTACCCCCCGGGAGATACTCCAAAATACACCGATAAACTCATCTTT. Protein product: CALGELYPTFYPPGDTPKYTDKLIF.

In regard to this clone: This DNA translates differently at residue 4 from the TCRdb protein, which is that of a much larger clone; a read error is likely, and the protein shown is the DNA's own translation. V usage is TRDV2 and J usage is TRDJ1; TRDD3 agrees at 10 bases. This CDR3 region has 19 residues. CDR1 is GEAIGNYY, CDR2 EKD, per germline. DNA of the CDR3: TGTGCCTGTGGCACCGTGGGGGGATACGCGTCGAGAAGCACCGATAAACTCATCTTT. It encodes CACGTVGGYASRSTDKLIF.

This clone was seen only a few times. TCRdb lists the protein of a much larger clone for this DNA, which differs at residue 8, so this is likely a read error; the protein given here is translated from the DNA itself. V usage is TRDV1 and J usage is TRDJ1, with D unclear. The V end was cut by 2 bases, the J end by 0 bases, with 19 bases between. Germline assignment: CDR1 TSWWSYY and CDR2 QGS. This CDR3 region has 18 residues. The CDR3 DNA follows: TGTGCTCTTGGGGAAATTGCTCATGTCGTCCCCCACACCGATAAACTCATCTTT. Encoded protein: CALGEIAHVVPHTDKLIF.

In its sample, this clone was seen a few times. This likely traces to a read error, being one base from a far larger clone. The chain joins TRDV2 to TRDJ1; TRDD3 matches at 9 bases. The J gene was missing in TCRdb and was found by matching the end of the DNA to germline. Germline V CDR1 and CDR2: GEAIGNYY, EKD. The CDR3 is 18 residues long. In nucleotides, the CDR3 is TGCGCCTGTGACACTCTTGACTGGGGGAAACCGACCACCGATAAACTCATCTTT. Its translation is CACDTLDWGKPTTDKLIF.

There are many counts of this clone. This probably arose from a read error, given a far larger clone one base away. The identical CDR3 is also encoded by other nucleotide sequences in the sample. CDR3 amino acids: CALTRIEGLPTRRFYTDKLIF. For the CDR3, the DNA is TGTGCTCTCACGAGAATCGAGGGCCTTCCCACGCGGAGGTTTTACACCGATAAACTCATCTTT. This chain links TRDV1 with TRDJ1, with D perhaps matching TRDD2 (6 bases). Germline V gives CDR1 TSWWSYY, CDR2 QGS. V was pared by 9 bases and J by 0 bases, with 35 bases between. This CDR3 region has 21 residues.

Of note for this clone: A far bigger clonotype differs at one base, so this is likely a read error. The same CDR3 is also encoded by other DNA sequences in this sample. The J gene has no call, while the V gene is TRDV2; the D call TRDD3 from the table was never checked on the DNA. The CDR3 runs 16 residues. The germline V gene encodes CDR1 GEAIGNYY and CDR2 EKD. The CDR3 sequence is CACDTLLGSGTDKLIF. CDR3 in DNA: TGTGCCTGTGACACCTTACTGGGGTCAGGGACCGATAAACTCATCTTC.

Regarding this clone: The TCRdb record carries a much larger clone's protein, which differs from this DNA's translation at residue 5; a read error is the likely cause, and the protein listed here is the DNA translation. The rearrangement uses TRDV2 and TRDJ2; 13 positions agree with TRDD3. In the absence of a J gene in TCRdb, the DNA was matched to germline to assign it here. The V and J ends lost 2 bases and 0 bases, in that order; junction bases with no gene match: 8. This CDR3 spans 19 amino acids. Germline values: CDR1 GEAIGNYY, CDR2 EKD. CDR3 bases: TGTGCCTGTGACATCGTACTGGGGGATACGCGGGCTTTGACAGCACAACTCTTCTTT. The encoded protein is CACDIVLGDTRALTAQLFF.

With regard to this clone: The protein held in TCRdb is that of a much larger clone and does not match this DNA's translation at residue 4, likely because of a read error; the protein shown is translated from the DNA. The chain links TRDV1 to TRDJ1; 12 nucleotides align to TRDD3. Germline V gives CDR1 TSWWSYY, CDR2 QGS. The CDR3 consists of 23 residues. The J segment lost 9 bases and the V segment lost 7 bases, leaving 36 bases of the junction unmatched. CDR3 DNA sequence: TGTGCTCTTGTGCATAATCAGATCGTGGGCCCTAGTAGTACAAACTGGGGGATACAGGAACTCATCTTT. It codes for CALVHNQIVGPSSTNWGIQELIF.

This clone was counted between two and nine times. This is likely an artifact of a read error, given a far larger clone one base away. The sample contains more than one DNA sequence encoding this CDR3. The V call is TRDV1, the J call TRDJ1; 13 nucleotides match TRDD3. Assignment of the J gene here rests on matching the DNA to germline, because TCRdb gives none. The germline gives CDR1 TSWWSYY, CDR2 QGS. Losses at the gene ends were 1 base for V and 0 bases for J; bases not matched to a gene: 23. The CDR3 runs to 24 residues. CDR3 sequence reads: CALGERPTSLTGGYAAGYTDKLIF. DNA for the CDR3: TGTGCTCTTGGGGAACGGCCTACCTCGCTAACTGGGGGATACGCTGCCGGGTACACCGATAAACTCATCTTT.

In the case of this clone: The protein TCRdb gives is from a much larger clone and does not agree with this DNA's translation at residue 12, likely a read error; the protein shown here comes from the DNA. This CDR3 reads CACGEAHTDKLTF. The CDR3 bases are TGTGCCTGTGGGGAAGCCCACACCGATAAACTCACCTTT. No J gene was called, and the V gene is TRDV2. The CDR3 extends over 13 amino acids. Germline V gene data show CDR1 as GEAIGNYY and CDR2 as EKD.